These 20 T cell receptor beta chains came from one sample sequenced in a study of Ad26.COV2.S vaccination and SARS-CoV-2 variants. The assay was immunoSEQ multiplex PCR, and TCRdb's table has in-frame clones only and misses some. The table shows approximately 410,000 clones, with roughly 90% occurring only once. Specified treatment: roughly 19 received Ad26.COV2.S at low or high dose, single or two shots; five or six received placebo; per-sample allocation not given. Day 63 following the first vaccine or placebo injection was when the samples were taken. The source material was peripheral blood, sampled in a trial of Ad26.COV2.S vaccine versus placebo. These receptors all stem from a person between 18 and 59 years old who received the Ad26.COV2.S COVID-19 vaccine or a placebo.

The rearrangement uses TRBV6-5 and TRBJ1-2; no clear D. Germline CDR1 is MNHEY and CDR2 is SVGAGI. CDR3 length: 12 amino acids. The V end lost 6 bases, the J end lost 8 bases, and 13 bases lay between the germline ends. The CDR3 sequence is CASRSRARGYTF. CDR3 DNA sequence: TGTGCCAGCAGGTCCCGGGCTAGAGGCTACACCTTC.

This clone was seen only once. V is TRBV19 and J is TRBJ2-7; 12 nucleotides line up with TRBD1. Germline-derived CDR1 and CDR2 are LNHDA and SQIVND (reference sequence). V lost 10 bases and J lost 5; bases outside the gene matches: 15. The CDR3 covers 16 residues. This chain's CDR3 is CAIKKNPGQGAHEQYF. The CDR3, as DNA: TGTGCCATAAAAAAAAACCCGGGACAGGGGGCTCACGAGCAGTACTTC.

V usage is TRBV27 and J usage is TRBJ1-6, with 7 bases lining up with TRBD1. V lost 0 bases, J lost 9 bases, and 11 bases stayed unmatched. Germline lookup yields CDR1 MNHEY and CDR2 SMNVEV (reference sequence). The CDR3 contains 17 residues. This CDR3 reads CASSLSFGRGLISPLHF. The CDR3 region has the DNA TGTGCCAGCAGTTTATCCTTCGGCAGGGGGTTGATTTCACCCCTCCACTTT.

The chain carries TRBV5-1 and TRBJ1-6, with D possibly being TRBD1 (5 bases). This CDR3 region has 16 residues. CDR1 SGHRS and CDR2 YFSETQ come from the germline V gene. Deletions cut 0 bases from V and 1 base from J, with 8 bases between. CDR3 sequence: CASSLGAGSYNSPLHF. CDR3 in DNA: TGCGCCAGCAGCTTGGGGGCAGGGTCCTATAATTCACCCCTCCACTTT.

This clone has only one observation. The chain combines TRBV7-9 with TRBJ2-7; 9 bases agree with TRBD2. CDR3 length: 13 amino acids. J was trimmed by 2 bases and V by 11 bases; bases with no gene match: 7. Germline assignment: CDR1 SEHNR and CDR2 FQNEAQ (reference sequence). CDR3 bases: TGTGCCGGAGGGGCGGGGGGGACCTACGAGCAGTACTTC. This sequence encodes CAGGAGGTYEQYF.

This chain links TRBV9 with TRBJ2-2; D may correspond to TRBD1 or TRBD2 (5 bases each). V lost 0 bases and J lost 6, with 15 bases in between. The germline V gene has CDR1 SGDLS and CDR2 YYNGEE. This CDR3 is 16 amino acids long. In DNA form, the CDR3 reads TGTGCCAGCAGCGTAGCCCAGGGTCTCGGGGCCGGGGAGCTGTTTTTT. It encodes CASSVAQGLGAGELFF. The full variable domain, with the rest looked up from reference TRBV9 and TRBJ2-2, is DSGVTQTPKHLITATGQRVTLRCSPRSGDLSVYWYQQSLDQGLQFLIQYYNGEERAKGNILERFSAQQFPDLHSELNLSSLELGDSALYFCASSVAQGLGAGELFFGEGSRLTVL.

This chain joins TRBV7-6 and TRBJ2-1, with D tentatively TRBD2 (7 bases). Germline V CDR1 and CDR2: SGHVS, FNYEAQ. The CDR3 is made up of 18 amino acids. The V end lost 1 base, the J end lost 2 bases, and 18 bases lay between the germline ends. In DNA, the CDR3 is TGTGCCAGCAGCTTAGTGTCCTATCGCGGGGGCCCCTACAATGAGCAGTTCTTC. Translation gives CASSLVSYRGGPYNEQFF.

The chain's CDR3 is CASSGAEASGGYEQFF. CDR3 nucleotides: TGTGCCAGCAGTGGGGCCGAGGCTAGCGGGGGCTATGAGCAGTTCTTC. The V gene is TRBV28, the J gene TRBJ2-1; 10 bases agree with TRBD2. After removal of 5 bases from V and 8 bases from J, the junction contained 12 bases not matched to a gene. Germline CDR1 is MDHEN and CDR2 is SYDVKM. The CDR3 sequence is 16 residues long.

This clone showed up just a few times. This chain connects TRBV6-2 or TRBV6-3 to TRBJ1-2, with 9 bases identical to TRBD1. The germline V gene has CDR1 MNHEY and CDR2 SVGEGT. The CDR3 is 15 amino acids. V shed 5 bases, J shed 4 bases, and the junction held 8 bases outside the gene matches. CDR3 sequence (DNA): TGTGCCAGCAGTACCTGGACAGGGGTGGGCTATGGCTACACCTTC. Translating gives CASSTWTGVGYGYTF.

The chain couples TRBV6-1 to TRBJ1-1; D possibly corresponds to TRBD1 (6 bases). The CDR3 spans 14 residues. Trimming removed 2 bases at V and 4 bases at J, with 11 bases between. CDR1 is MNHNS and CDR2 is SASEGT in the germline V gene. In DNA, the CDR3 is TGTGCCAGCAGTGAACAGGGGTTTCCCACTGAAGCTTTCTTT. Translation gives CASSEQGFPTEAFF.

V usage is TRBV7-6 and J usage is TRBJ2-7; D is uncertain. CDR1 SGHVS and CDR2 FNYEAQ come from the germline V gene. Trimming took off 3 bases at V and 5 bases at J, with 14 bases between the two ends. The CDR3 extends over 14 amino acids. Here the CDR3 reads CASSFTLGGNEQYF. CDR3 DNA sequence: TGTGCCAGCAGCTTCACGTTGGGTGGAAACGAGCAGTACTTC.

The chain combines TRBV7-2 with TRBJ2-3; 7 nucleotides line up with TRBD1. The CDR3 sequence is 15 residues long. With 6 bases clipped from V and 1 base from J, the junction kept 7 bases outside the gene matches. Looked up from germline, CDR1 is SGHTA and CDR2 is FQGNSA. As DNA, the CDR3 is TGTGCCAGCAGAGCGCAGGGGGTAGGCACAGATACGCAGTATTTT. Protein: CASRAQGVGTDTQYF.

V is TRBV11-2 and J is TRBJ2-2; no definite D call. Germline V gene data show CDR1 as SGHAT and CDR2 as FQNNGV. There are 11 residues in the CDR3. V was clipped by 5 bases and J by 3 bases, with 1 base between them. As DNA, the CDR3 is TGTGCCAGCAGCCACACCGGGGAGCTGTTTTTT. As protein: CASSHTGELFF.

The rearrangement links TRBV2 to TRBJ2-7; 9 bases align to TRBD1. Germline V gene sequence: CDR1 SNHLY, CDR2 FYNNEI. The CDR3 is 14 residues long. The V gene end was trimmed by 6 bases and the J gene end by 3 bases; junction bases not matched to a gene: 6. The CDR3 region is CASRWGQGNYEQYF. The CDR3 DNA reads as TGTGCCAGCAGATGGGGACAGGGTAACTACGAGCAGTACTTC.

The V call is TRBV12-2, the J call TRBJ1-4. TRBV12-2 constitutes a pseudogene. This CDR3 is 14 amino acids long. The CDR3, as DNA: TGTGCAAGTCGCTTAGAAGGGATTAATGAAAAACTGTTTTTT. It yields the protein CASRLEGINEKLFF.

The chain joins TRBV28 to TRBJ2-5, with TRBD1 as a possible D gene (8 bases). The CDR3 has 15 residues. From germline, CDR1 is MDHEN and CDR2 SYDVKM. V was shortened by 3 bases and J by 5 bases, with 16 bases between the two germline ends. CDR3 sequence reads: CASSFWTGRVETQYF. In DNA, the CDR3 is TGTGCCAGCAGTTTTTGGACAGGGAGGGTGGAGACCCAGTACTTC.

The chain joins TRBV5-1 to TRBJ2-2; D is uncertain. CDR3 length: 16 residues. V lost 1 base and J lost 1, with 11 bases in between. Germline V gene data show CDR1 as SGHRS and CDR2 as YFSETQ. The CDR3: CASSLLSIRNTGELFF. CDR3 DNA sequence: TGCGCCAGCAGCTTGTTAAGCATTCGGAACACCGGGGAGCTGTTTTTT.

This chain uses TRBV11-2 with TRBJ2-7; TRBD1 agrees at 9 bases. After removal of 3 bases from V and 4 bases from J, the junction contained 7 bases not matched to a gene. This CDR3 has 15 residues. Germline V CDR1 and CDR2: SGHAT, FQNNGV. CDR3 amino acids: CASSFPGQGFYEQYF. The CDR3 bases are TGTGCCAGCAGCTTTCCGGGACAGGGCTTTTACGAGCAGTACTTC.

The chain carries TRBV6-2 or TRBV6-3 and TRBJ1-1, with D maybe TRBD1 (6 bases). CDR3 length: 13 amino acids. Trimming took off 5 bases at V and 5 bases at J, with 12 bases between the two ends. CDR1 and CDR2 (germline): MNHEY, SVGEGT. Here the CDR3 DNA reads TGTGCCAGCAGTCCCCGGACAGTGACTGAAGCTTTCTTT. It is translated as CASSPRTVTEAFF.

The chain joins TRBV7-2 to TRBJ1-2, with a weak D call TRBD1 (5 bases). The CDR3 consists of 17 residues. With 5 bases removed from V and 1 base from J, the gap between germline ends came to 20 bases. Per germline, CDR1 SGHTA and CDR2 FQGNSA. The DNA of the CDR3 is TGTGCCAGCAGCATGCCGGGGCAGGACATTTATAACTATGGCTACACCTTC. Protein: CASSMPGQDIYNYGYTF.